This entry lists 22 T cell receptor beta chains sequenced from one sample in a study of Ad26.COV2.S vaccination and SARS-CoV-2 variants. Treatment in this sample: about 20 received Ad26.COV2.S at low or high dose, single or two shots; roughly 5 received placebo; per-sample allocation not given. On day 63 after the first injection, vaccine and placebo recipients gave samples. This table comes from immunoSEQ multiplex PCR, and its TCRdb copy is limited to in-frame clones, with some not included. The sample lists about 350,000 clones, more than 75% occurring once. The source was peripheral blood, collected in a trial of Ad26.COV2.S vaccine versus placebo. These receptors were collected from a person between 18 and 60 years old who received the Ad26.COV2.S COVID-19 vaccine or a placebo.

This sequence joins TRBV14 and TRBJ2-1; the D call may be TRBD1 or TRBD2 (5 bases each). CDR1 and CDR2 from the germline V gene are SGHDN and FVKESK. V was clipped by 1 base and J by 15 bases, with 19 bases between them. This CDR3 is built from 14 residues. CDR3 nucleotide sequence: TGTGCCAGCAGCCAAGTCGGCGGCTACCGGGACCGGTTCTTC. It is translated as CASSQVGGYRDRFF.

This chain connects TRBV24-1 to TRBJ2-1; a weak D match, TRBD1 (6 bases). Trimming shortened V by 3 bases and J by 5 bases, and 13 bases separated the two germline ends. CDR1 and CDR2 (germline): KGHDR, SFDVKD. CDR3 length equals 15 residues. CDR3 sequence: CATSDSGRGNNEQFF. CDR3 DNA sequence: TGTGCCACCAGTGATAGCGGCAGGGGTAACAATGAGCAGTTCTTC.

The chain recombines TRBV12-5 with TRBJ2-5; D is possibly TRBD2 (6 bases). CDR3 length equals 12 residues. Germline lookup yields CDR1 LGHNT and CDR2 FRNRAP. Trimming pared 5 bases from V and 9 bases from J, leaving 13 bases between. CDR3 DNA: TGTGCTAGTGGTCTGGAGGGGATGGCCCAGTACTTC. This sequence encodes CASGLEGMAQYF.

DNA for the CDR3: TGTGCCAGCTTAAGGACAGATTCCTACGAGCAGTACTTC. It is translated as CASLRTDSYEQYF. V and J are TRBV28 and TRBJ2-7; tentative D call: TRBD1 (6 bases). CDR1 MDHEN and CDR2 SYDVKM come from the germline V gene. The CDR3 spans 13 residues. V gave up 8 bases and J gave up 1 base, with 12 bases separating them.

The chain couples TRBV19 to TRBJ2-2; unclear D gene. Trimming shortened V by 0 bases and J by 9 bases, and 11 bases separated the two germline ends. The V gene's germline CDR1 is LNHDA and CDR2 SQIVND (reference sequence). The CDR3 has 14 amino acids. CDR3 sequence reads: CASSIDGSTRELFF. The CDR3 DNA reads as TGTGCCAGTAGTATAGACGGGTCTACCCGGGAGCTGTTTTTT.

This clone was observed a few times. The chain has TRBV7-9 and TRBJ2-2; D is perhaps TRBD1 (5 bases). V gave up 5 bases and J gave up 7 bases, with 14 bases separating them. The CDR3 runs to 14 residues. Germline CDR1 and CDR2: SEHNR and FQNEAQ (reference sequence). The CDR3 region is CASSPQGYSGELFF. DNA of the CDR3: TGTGCCAGCAGCCCCCAGGGTTACAGCGGGGAGCTGTTTTTT.

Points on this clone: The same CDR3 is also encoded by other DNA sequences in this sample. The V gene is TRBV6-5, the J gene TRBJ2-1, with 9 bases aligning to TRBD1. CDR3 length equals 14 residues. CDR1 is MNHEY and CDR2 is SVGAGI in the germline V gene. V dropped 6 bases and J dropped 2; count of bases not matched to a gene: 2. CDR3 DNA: TGTGCCAGCAGCCGGGACAGGGCCTACAATGAGCAGTTCTTC. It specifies CASSRDRAYNEQFF.

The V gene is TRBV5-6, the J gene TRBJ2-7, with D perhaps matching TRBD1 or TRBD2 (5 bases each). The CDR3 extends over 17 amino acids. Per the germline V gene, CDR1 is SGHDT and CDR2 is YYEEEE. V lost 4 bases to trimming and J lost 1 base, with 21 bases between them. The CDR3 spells CASSHPKEPGTSYEQYF. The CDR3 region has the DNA TGTGCCAGCAGCCACCCAAAGGAGCCCGGGACGTCCTACGAGCAGTACTTC. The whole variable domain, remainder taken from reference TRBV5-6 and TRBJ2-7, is DAGVTQSPTHLIKTRGQQVTLRCSPKSGHDTVSWYQQALGQGPQFIFQYYEEEERQRGNFPDRFSGHQFPNYSSELNVNALLLGDSALYLCASSHPKEPGTSYEQYFGPGTRLTVT.

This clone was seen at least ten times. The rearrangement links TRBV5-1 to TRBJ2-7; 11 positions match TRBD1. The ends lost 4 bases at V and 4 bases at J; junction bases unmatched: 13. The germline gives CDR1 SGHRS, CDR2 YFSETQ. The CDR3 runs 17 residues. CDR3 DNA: TGCGCCAGCAGCGAAAGTCATACCGGGACAGGGGGATACGAGCAGTACTTC. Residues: CASSESHTGTGGYEQYF. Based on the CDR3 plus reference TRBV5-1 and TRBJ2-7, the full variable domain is KAGVTQTPRYLIKTRGQQVTLSCSPISGHRSVSWYQQTPGQGLQFLFEYFSETQRNKGNFPGRFSGRQFSNSRSEMNVSTLELGDSALYLCASSESHTGTGGYEQYFGPGTRLTVT.

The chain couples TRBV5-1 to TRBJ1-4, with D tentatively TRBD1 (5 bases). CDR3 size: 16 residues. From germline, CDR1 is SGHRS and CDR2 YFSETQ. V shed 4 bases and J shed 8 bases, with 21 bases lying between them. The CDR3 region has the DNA TGCGCCAGCAGCGACCAAGGGACCGTCCCAGGAGAAAAACTGTTTTTT. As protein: CASSDQGTVPGEKLFF.

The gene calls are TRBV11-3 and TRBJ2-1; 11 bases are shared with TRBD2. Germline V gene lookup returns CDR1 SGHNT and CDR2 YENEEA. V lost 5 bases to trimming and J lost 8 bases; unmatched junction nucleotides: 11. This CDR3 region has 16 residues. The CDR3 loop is CASSLFSGRAGHEQFF. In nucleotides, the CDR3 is TGTGCCAGCAGCCTTTTTAGCGGGAGGGCGGGGCATGAGCAGTTCTTC.

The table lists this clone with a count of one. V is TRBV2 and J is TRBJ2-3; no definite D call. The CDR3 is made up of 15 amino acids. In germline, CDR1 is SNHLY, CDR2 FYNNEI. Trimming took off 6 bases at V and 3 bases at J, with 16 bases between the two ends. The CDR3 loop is CASRAGLGWTDTQYF. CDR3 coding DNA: TGTGCCAGCAGGGCTGGTTTGGGGTGGACAGATACGCAGTATTTT.

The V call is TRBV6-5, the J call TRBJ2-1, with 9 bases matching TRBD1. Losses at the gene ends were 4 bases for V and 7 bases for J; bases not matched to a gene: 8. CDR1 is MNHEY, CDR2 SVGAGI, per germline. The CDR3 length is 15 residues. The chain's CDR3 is CASSSRDRVWNEQFF. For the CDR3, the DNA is TGTGCCAGCAGTTCCCGGGACAGGGTTTGGAATGAGCAGTTCTTC.

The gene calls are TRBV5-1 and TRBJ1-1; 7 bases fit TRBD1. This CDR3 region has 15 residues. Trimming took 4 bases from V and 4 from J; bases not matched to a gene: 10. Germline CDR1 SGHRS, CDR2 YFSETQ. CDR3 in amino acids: CASSTRQGLGTEAFF. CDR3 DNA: TGCGCCAGCAGCACCCGACAGGGTTTGGGCACTGAAGCTTTCTTT. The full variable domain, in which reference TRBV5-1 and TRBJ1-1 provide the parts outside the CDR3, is KAGVTQTPRYLIKTRGQQVTLSCSPISGHRSVSWYQQTPGQGLQFLFEYFSETQRNKGNFPGRFSGRQFSNSRSEMNVSTLELGDSALYLCASSTRQGLGTEAFFGQGTRLTVV.

The CDR3 nucleotides read TGCGCCAGCAGCTCCGAGAGCTCGGGCCATCAGCCCCAGCATTTT. Translated: CASSSESSGHQPQHF. The chain is built from TRBV4-3 and TRBJ1-5; D not resolved. V dropped 5 bases and J dropped 5 bases, with 16 bases sitting between them. CDR3 size: 15 residues. The germline V gene has CDR1 LGHNA and CDR2 YSLEER.

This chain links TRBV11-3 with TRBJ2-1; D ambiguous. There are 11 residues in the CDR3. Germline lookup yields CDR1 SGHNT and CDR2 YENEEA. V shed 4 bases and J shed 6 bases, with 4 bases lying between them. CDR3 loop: CASSSFNEQFF. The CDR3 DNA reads TGTGCCAGCAGCTCGTTCAATGAGCAGTTCTTC. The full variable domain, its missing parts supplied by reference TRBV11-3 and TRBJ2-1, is EAGVVQSPRYKIIEKKQPVAFWCNPISGHNTLYWYLQNLGQGPELLIRYENEEAVDDSQLPKDRFSAERLKGVDSTLKIQPAELGDSAVYLCASSSFNEQFFGPGTRLTVL.

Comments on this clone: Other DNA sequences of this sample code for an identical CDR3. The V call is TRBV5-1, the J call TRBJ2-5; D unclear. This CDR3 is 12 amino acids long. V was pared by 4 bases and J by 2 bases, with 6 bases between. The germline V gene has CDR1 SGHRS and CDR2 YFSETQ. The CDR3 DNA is TGCGCCAGCAGCGTGCAGCAAGAGACCCAGTACTTC. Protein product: CASSVQQETQYF.

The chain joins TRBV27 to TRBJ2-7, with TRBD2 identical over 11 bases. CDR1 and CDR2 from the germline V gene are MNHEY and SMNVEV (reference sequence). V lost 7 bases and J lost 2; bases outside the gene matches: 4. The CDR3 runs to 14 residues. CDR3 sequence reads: CASKLAGGPYEQYF. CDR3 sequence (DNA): TGTGCCAGCAAGCTAGCGGGAGGTCCCTACGAGCAGTACTTC.

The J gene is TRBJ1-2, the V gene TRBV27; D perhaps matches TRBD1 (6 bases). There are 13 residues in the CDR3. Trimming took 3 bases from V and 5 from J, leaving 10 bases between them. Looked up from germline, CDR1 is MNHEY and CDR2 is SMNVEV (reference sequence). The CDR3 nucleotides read TGTGCCAGCAGTTTTGGGCAGGGGTATGGCTACACCTTC. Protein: CASSFGQGYGYTF.

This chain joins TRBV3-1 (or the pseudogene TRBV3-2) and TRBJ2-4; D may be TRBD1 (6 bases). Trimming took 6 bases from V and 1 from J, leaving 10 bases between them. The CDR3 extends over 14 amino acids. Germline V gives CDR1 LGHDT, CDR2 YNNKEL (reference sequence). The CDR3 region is CASSSQGAKNIQYF. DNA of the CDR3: TGTGCCAGCAGTTCGCAGGGGGCCAAAAACATTCAGTACTTC.

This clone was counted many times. The CDR3 DNA sequence: TGTGCCAGCAGTGGGGGAAGCTCCTACAATGAGCAGTTCTTC. Amino acid sequence: CASSGGSSYNEQFF. This rearrangement joins TRBV6-4 to TRBJ2-1, with D unclear. Trimming shortened V by 4 bases and J by 0 bases, and 7 bases separated the two germline ends. The germline V gene encodes CDR1 MRHNA and CDR2 SNTAGT. CDR3 length equals 14 residues.

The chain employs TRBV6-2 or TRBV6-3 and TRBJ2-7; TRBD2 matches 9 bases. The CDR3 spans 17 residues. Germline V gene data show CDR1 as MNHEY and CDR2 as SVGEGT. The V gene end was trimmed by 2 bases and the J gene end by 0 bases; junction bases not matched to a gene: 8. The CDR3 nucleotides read TGTGCCAGCAGTTACGAGTTGGTGCGGGGGGGCTCCTACGAGCAGTACTTC. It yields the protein CASSYELVRGGSYEQYF.